This T cell receptor beta chain originates from a study of OX40 agonist ivuxolimab in advanced cancers. At the level of the study: Aged 23 to 79 with a mean of approximately 57 years, they were more than 80% male.

The ends were cut back, 3 bases at V and 5 bases at J, with 14 bases in the middle. CDR3 length equals 16 residues. Germline CDR1 reads SEHNR; CDR2 reads FQNEAQ (reference sequence). TCRdb keeps only in-frame clones here, not all; method: immunoSEQ multiplex PCR. The table shows 45,000 to 50,000 clones, with around nine tenths occurring only once. Material: CD4+ or CD8+ T cells sorted from blood, obtained in a trial of the OX40 agonist ivuxolimab. The receptor's source is an adult with an advanced solid tumor such as melanoma, head and neck, liver or kidney cancer. The V call is TRBV7-9, the J call TRBJ1-6, with TRBD1 as a possible D gene (5 bases). CDR3 DNA sequence: TGTGCCAGCAGCTTGAGGGACTTGGCTAATAATTCACCCCTCCACTTT. Protein sequence: CASSLRDLANNSPLHF.